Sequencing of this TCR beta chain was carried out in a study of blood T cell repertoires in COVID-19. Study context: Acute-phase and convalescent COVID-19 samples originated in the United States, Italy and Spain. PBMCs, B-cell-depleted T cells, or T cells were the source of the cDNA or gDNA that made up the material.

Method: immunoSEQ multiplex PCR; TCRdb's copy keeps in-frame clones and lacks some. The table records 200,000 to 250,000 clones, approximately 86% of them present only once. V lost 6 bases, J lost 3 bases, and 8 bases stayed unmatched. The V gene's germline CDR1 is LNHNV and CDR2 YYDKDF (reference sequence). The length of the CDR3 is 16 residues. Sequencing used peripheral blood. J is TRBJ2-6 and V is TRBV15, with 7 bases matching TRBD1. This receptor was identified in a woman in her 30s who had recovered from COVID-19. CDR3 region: CATSRQGVGGANVLTF. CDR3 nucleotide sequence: TGTGCCACCAGTCGTCAGGGGGTTGGTGGGGCCAACGTCCTGACTTTC.